This T cell receptor (beta chain) stems from a study of T cells in localized non-small cell lung cancer. As regards this clone: Its antigen remains unknown.

Findings and limits, study-wide: Uninvolved nearby lung showed the greatest T cell clonality, exceeding that found in tumor.

Produced via immunoSEQ multiplex PCR; TCRdb's table is partial and in-frame only. The data show 4,000 or so clones, 30% seen once. V lost 5 bases, J lost 7 bases, and 11 bases lay in between. CDR3 length: 13 residues. Per the germline V gene, CDR1 is MGHDK and CDR2 is SYGVNS. The TCR sequence derives from a male donor aged 60 or older with stage III lung adenocarcinoma. This rearrangement joins TRBV25-1 to TRBJ2-2; D not resolved. Material: lung tumor tissue, obtained before any cancer treatment. The CDR3 sequence: CASSKKENGELFF. Written as DNA, the CDR3 is TGTGCCAGCAGTAAAAAGGAGAACGGGGAGCTGTTTTTT.